In this sample, the clone carrying this T cell receptor beta chain turned up many times. TCRdb re-called the 5' RACE reads with MiXCR, one entry per CDR3 protein. Found here are over 110,000 distinct CDR3 sequences, 7% to 9% of them singletons; the top ten hold roughly 0.73%. The source of the sample is a study of T cells after yellow fever vaccination. Whole-study context: The fractions with low cell numbers were processed using SMART-Seq v4 Ultra Low Input.

The clonotype was recovered from a man younger than 45 who received the YFV17D yellow fever vaccine. This specimen consisted of CD4+ T cells sorted from PBMCs, obtained 5 days after the yellow fever booster vaccination.

The CDR3 region is CASSLAGDYGYTF. Written as DNA, the CDR3 is TGCGCCAGCAGCTTGGCCGGTGACTATGGCTACACCTTC. The gene calls are TRBV5-1 and TRBJ1-2; D is uncertain. Germline CDR1 and CDR2: SGHRS and YFSETQ. Trimming left V 0 bases short and J 3 bases short, with 6 bases between. This CDR3 spans 13 amino acids.